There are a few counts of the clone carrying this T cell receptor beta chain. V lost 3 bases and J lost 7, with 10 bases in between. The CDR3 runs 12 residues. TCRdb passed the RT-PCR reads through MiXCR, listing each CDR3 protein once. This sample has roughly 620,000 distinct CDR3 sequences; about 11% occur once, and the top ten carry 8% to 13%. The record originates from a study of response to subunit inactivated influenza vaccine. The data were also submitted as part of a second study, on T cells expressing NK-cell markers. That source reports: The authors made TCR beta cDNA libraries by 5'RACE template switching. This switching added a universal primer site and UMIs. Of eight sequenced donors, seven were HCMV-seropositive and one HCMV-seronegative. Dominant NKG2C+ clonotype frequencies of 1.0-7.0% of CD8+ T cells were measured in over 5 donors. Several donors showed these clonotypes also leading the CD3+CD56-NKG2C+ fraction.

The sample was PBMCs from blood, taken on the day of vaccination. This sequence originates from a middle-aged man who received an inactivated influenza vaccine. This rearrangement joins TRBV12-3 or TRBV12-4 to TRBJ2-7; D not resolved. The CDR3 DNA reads TGTGCCAGCAGTTTGGGCTCTTGGGAGCAGTACTTC. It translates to CASSLGSWEQYF.